This TCR beta chain was documented in a study of cytomegalovirus exposure and HLA in healthy donors. Study-level points and caveats: Later on, an analysis found that several of the most significant clusters appeared to be linked to common viral pathogens, which included parvovirus B19. TCR beta V- and J-gene trimming was later associated with a missense DCLRE1C variant.

Points on this clone: Its antigen is unidentified.

PCR involved 60 Vbeta and 13 Jbeta primers. In the authors' workflow: Around 76 million unique TCR beta chains, 10 million to 14 million shared, were counted in a later analysis. Method: immunoSEQ multiplex PCR; TCRdb's copy keeps in-frame clones and lacks some. From that table come the V and J calls and clone size; the DNA was used to work out D and trimming. In the table there are about 200,000 clones, less than 85% of which are singletons. The length of the CDR3 is 14 residues. CDR1 is SGHTA, CDR2 FQGTGA, per germline. The V end lost 2 bases, the J end lost 6 bases, and 12 bases lay between the germline ends.

What was sequenced was PBMCs. This receptor was identified in a man between 18 and 29 years old in good health and CMV-seronegative. The chain joins TRBV7-3 to TRBJ2-3; D perhaps matches TRBD2 (5 bases). DNA for the CDR3: TGTGCCAGCAGCTTATTGTCTAGCCTGGATACGCAGTATTTT. It specifies CASSLLSSLDTQYF.